Below, 4 T cell receptor beta chains from the same sample are listed, as sequenced in a study of cytomegalovirus exposure and HLA in healthy donors. PCR primers comprised 60 Vbeta and 13 Jbeta primers. Using immunoSEQ multiplex PCR, the repertoire was profiled, and TCRdb retains in-frame clones only, with some absent. The repertoire holds 110,000 to 150,000 clones, with roughly 70% as singletons. The sample taken for sequencing was PBMCs. The receptors shown here come from a young man in good health and CMV-seronegative.

This clone was picked up a small number of times. The chain couples TRBV4-2 to TRBJ1-1, with 10 nucleotides matching TRBD1. The V and J ends lost 5 bases and 4 bases, in that order; junction bases with no gene match: 7. Germline CDR1 and CDR2: LGHNA and YNFKEQ. CDR3 length: 15 residues. CDR3 bases: TGTGCCAGCAGCGCCCGGACAGGGGGGGTCACTGAAGCTTTCTTT. It translates to CASSARTGGVTEAFF.

The chain couples TRBV7-2 to TRBJ2-1, with D hard to call. CDR3 size: 14 residues. V was shortened by 5 bases and J by 0 bases, with 8 bases between the two germline ends. The V gene's germline CDR1 is SGHTA and CDR2 FQGNSA. CDR3 DNA: TGTGCCAGCAGCCCCATTCCCTCCTACAATGAGCAGTTCTTC. It translates to CASSPIPSYNEQFF.

The CDR3 is CASSNSQGVYYGYTF. The DNA of the CDR3 is TGTGCCAGTAGTAACTCACAGGGGGTCTACTATGGCTACACCTTC. This rearrangement joins TRBV19 to TRBJ1-2; 8 bases agree with TRBD1. Germline V gene sequence: CDR1 LNHDA, CDR2 SQIVND (reference sequence). J lost 3 bases, V lost 4 bases, and 7 bases had no gene match. The CDR3 contains 15 residues.

Note on this clone: Compared with germline, one end of the junction differs, possibly owing to a read error. Here the CDR3 DNA reads TGTGCCAGCAGCAAGGACCCCTCGGCGGGTGAAAAACTGCTTTTT. Its translation is CASSKDPSAGEKLLF. The chain uses TRBV28 and TRBJ1-4; D unresolved. The CDR3 totals 15 residues. Germline lookup yields CDR1 MDHEN and CDR2 SYDVKM.